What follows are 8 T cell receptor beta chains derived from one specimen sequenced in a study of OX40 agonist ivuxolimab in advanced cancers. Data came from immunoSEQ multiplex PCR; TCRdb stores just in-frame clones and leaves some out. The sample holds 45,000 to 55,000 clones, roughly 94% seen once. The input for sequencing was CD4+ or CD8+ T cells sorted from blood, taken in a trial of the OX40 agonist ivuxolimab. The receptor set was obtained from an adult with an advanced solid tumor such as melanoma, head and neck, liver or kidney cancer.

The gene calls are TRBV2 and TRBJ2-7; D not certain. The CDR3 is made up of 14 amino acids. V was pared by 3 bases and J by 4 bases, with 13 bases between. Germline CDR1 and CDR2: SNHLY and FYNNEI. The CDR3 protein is CASSEDPPLYEQYF. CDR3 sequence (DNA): TGTGCCAGCAGTGAGGACCCGCCCCTTTACGAGCAGTACTTC.

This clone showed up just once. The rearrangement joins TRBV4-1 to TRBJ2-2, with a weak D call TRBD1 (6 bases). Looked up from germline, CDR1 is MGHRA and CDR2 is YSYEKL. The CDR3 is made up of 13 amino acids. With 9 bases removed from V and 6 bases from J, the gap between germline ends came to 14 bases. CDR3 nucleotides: TGCGCCAGTGCAACAGGGTTCTCCGGGGAGCTGTTTTTT. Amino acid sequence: CASATGFSGELFF.

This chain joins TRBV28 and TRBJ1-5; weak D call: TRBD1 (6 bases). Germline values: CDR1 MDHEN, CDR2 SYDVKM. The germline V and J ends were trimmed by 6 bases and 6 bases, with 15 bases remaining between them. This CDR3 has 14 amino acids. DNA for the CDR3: TGTGCCAGCAGACCGGGACATTCCATTCAGCCCCAGCATTTT. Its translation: CASRPGHSIQPQHF.

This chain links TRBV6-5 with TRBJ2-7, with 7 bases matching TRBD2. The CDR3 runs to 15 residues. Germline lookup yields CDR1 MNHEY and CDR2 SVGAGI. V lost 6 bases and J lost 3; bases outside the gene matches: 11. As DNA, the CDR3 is TGTGCCAGCAGCCACGGGGACTATCGAGTCTACGAGCAGTACTTC. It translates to CASSHGDYRVYEQYF.

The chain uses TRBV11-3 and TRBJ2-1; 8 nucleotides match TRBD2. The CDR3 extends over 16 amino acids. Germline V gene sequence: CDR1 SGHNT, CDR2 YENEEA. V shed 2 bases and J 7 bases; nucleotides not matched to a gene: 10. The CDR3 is CASSLISGLVTNEQFF. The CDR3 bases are TGTGCCAGCAGCTTAATCTCGGGACTAGTCACGAATGAGCAGTTCTTC.

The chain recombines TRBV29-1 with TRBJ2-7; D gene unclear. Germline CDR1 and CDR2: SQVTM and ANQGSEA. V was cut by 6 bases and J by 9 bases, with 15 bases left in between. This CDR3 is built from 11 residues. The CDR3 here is CSVRHSHGQYF. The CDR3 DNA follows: TGCAGCGTGAGACACTCCCACGGGCAGTACTTC.

The CDR3 loop is CASSVGSGSGSYNEQFF. The CDR3 DNA sequence: TGTGCCAGCAGCGTAGGGAGCGGGAGTGGTTCCTACAATGAGCAGTTCTTC. The rearrangement joins TRBV9 to TRBJ2-1, with 8 bases aligning to TRBD2. Losses at the gene ends were 0 bases for V and 1 base for J; bases not matched to a gene: 6. This CDR3 region has 17 residues. Looked up from germline, CDR1 is SGDLS and CDR2 is YYNGEE.

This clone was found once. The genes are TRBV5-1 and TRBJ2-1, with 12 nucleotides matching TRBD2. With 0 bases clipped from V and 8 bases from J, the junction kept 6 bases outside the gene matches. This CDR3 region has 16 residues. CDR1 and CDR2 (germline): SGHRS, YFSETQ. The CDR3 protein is CASSLASSGRGDEQFF. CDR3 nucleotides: TGCGCCAGCAGCTTGGCCTCTAGCGGGAGGGGCGATGAGCAGTTCTTC.